This T cell receptor beta chain emerged from a study of spatial heterogeneity in lung cancer. The presence of a unique molecular identifier marked each TCR cDNA molecule. One entry per CDR3 protein results from TCRdb running MiXCR on the 5' RACE reads. The sample holds 4,500 to 6,000 distinct CDR3 sequences, approximately 13% seen once. This clonotype is large (0.1 to 1%). V lost 0 bases and J lost 3, with 9 bases in between. The CDR3 extends over 14 amino acids. CDR1 and CDR2 (germline): SGHRS, YFSETQ. Time point in this sample: sample taken at primary tumor resection. The sequencing used normal lung tissue next to the tumor, collected at surgery. This chain uses TRBV5-1 with TRBJ1-1; D remains unclear. The receptor's source is a female donor with early-stage non-small cell lung cancer. CDR3 residues: CASSLAGGDTEAFF. The CDR3 DNA follows: TGCGCCAGCAGCTTGGCCGGTGGGGACACTGAAGCTTTCTTT.